This passage covers 29 T cell receptor beta chains from one sample sequenced in a study of blood T cell repertoires in COVID-19. Here immunoSEQ multiplex PCR was the method, and the copy in TCRdb shows in-frame clones only, minus some. The sample consists of about 230,000 clones, under 85% of them appearing once. Sequencing was performed on peripheral blood. The receptors derive from a woman in her 30s with COVID-19, enrolled during active disease.

This clone was recorded a few times. V is TRBV10-1 and J is TRBJ1-5; 10 bases are a match to TRBD1. With V trimmed by 10 bases and J by 0 bases, 6 bases remained unmatched. CDR1 WNHNN and CDR2 SYGVQD come from the germline V gene (reference sequence). The CDR3 length is 15 residues. CDR3 in amino acids: CAILTGGNSNQPQHF. The CDR3 region has the DNA TGCGCCATCCTGACAGGGGGCAATAGCAATCAGCCCCAGCATTTT.

The chain carries TRBV7-9 and TRBJ1-6, with TRBD1 as a possible D gene (5 bases). CDR1 is SEHNR, CDR2 FQNEAQ, per germline (reference sequence). Trimming left V 0 bases short and J 10 bases short, with 10 bases between. The CDR3 loop spans 14 amino acids. In DNA, the CDR3 is TGTGCCAGCAGCTTAGCAGGGGTGTGGTCACCCCTCCACTTT. Protein: CASSLAGVWSPLHF.

The rearrangement links TRBV28 to TRBJ1-5; D may be TRBD1 (6 bases). This CDR3 contains 15 residues. The germline gives CDR1 MDHEN, CDR2 SYDVKM. V lost 3 bases to trimming and J lost 3 bases, with 12 bases between them. CDR3 bases: TGTGCCAGCAGTTTTAGCAGGGGTGCCAATCAGCCCCAGCATTTT. It encodes CASSFSRGANQPQHF.

CDR3: CASSEFGQNYGYTF. The CDR3 DNA reads as TGTGCCAGCAGTGAATTTGGACAGAACTATGGCTACACCTTC. The genes are TRBV25-1 and TRBJ1-2; D is perhaps TRBD1 (6 bases). The CDR3 sequence is 14 residues long. Trimming shortened V by 1 base and J by 2 bases, and 8 bases separated the two germline ends. Germline lookup yields CDR1 MGHDK and CDR2 SYGVNS.

The chain has TRBV27 and TRBJ2-3; 8 bases align to TRBD2. After removal of 5 bases from V and 2 bases from J, the junction contained 3 bases not matched to a gene. The CDR3 length is 14 residues. Germline V CDR1 and CDR2: MNHEY, SMNVEV (reference sequence). The CDR3 protein is CASSSGGITDTQYF. The CDR3 DNA reads TGTGCCAGCAGTAGCGGGGGTATCACAGATACGCAGTATTTT.

J is TRBJ2-3 and V is TRBV27; 8 bases align to TRBD1. The CDR3 spans 12 residues. Germline V gene sequence: CDR1 MNHEY, CDR2 SMNVEV (reference sequence). With V trimmed by 10 bases and J by 3 bases, 3 bases remained unmatched. The CDR3 sequence is CATRQGTDTQYF. The CDR3 region has the DNA TGTGCCACCAGACAGGGGACAGATACGCAGTATTTT.

The chain employs TRBV18 and TRBJ2-3, with 9 bases aligning to TRBD1. V shed 4 bases and J 1 base; nucleotides not matched to a gene: 3. The CDR3 loop spans 15 amino acids. Germline V gives CDR1 KGHSH, CDR2 LQKENI. The CDR3 DNA follows: TGTGCCAGCTCACTAAGGACAGGGGGCACAGATACGCAGTATTTT. The encoded protein is CASSLRTGGTDTQYF.

This chain connects TRBV7-9 to TRBJ2-7; D is ambiguous. With 5 bases removed from V and 0 bases from J, the gap between germline ends came to 14 bases. CDR1 and CDR2 (germline): SEHNR, FQNEAQ (reference sequence). The CDR3 is 15 residues long. Written as DNA, the CDR3 is TGTGCCAGCAGCCCCCCCTCCGTTCCCTCCTACGAGCAGTACTTC. It translates to CASSPPSVPSYEQYF.

The rearrangement joins TRBV14 to TRBJ1-4; 12 bases agree with TRBD1. The CDR3 spans 15 residues. V gave up 4 bases and J gave up 12 bases; unmatched junction bases: 9. Germline V CDR1 and CDR2: SGHDN, FVKESK. CDR3 DNA: TGTGCCAGCAGCCCGCCGGGACAGGGGGCCCGGCAACTGTTTTTT. Protein sequence: CASSPPGQGARQLFF.

The rearrangement joins TRBV6-5 to TRBJ1-1; D ambiguous. The length of the CDR3 is 14 residues. CDR1 and CDR2 (germline): MNHEY, SVGAGI. Trimming removed 3 bases from V and 6 bases from J, with 14 bases in between. The CDR3 DNA follows: TGTGCCAGCAGTTATAACAGACCCCTTGCTGAAGCTTTCTTT. Encoded protein: CASSYNRPLAEAFF.

The chain recombines TRBV28 with TRBJ2-7, with TRBD2 matching over 7 bases. Losses at the gene ends were 7 bases for V and 0 bases for J; bases not matched to a gene: 12. Germline V gene lookup returns CDR1 MDHEN and CDR2 SYDVKM. This CDR3 is 16 amino acids long. Here the CDR3 reads CASTSPGRESSYEQYF. The DNA for the CDR3 is TGTGCCAGCACCTCCCCGGGGAGGGAAAGCTCCTACGAGCAGTACTTC.

The table lists this clone with a few counts. The chain links TRBV29-1 to TRBJ2-7; the match to TRBD2 covers 9 bases. This CDR3 spans 13 amino acids. With V trimmed by 6 bases and J by 5 bases, 8 bases remained unmatched. In germline, CDR1 is SQVTM, CDR2 ANQGSEA. The CDR3 loop is CSVHTGGGDEQYF. DNA for the CDR3: TGCAGCGTGCATACAGGCGGGGGGGACGAGCAGTACTTC.

The gene calls are TRBV5-5 and TRBJ1-2; 7 positions agree with TRBD1. Germline trimming cut 1 base from V and 2 bases from J; bases unmatched to any gene: 11. The CDR3 totals 17 residues. In germline, CDR1 is SGHKS, CDR2 YYEKEE (reference sequence). The CDR3 loop is CASSLSPDREENYGYTF. CDR3 nucleotide sequence: TGTGCCAGCAGCTTGTCGCCAGACAGGGAAGAAAACTATGGCTACACCTTC.

This chain uses TRBV5-6 with TRBJ1-1, with 7 bases fitting TRBD1. Trimming removed 3 bases from V and 0 bases from J; junction bases left unmatched: 5. The V gene's germline CDR1 is SGHDT and CDR2 YYEEEE. The CDR3 length is 15 residues. This chain's CDR3 is CASSSGTVLNTEAFF. DNA of the CDR3: TGTGCCAGCAGCTCAGGGACAGTATTGAACACTGAAGCTTTCTTT.

The count of this clone is one. The gene calls are TRBV19 and TRBJ2-7; D is unresolved. Germline CDR1 reads LNHDA; CDR2 reads SQIVND (reference sequence). The V gene lost 6 bases and the J gene lost 2 bases, with 11 bases spanning the gap. The CDR3 length is 13 residues. The CDR3 loop reads CASSGAIPYEQYF. The DNA for the CDR3 is TGTGCCAGTAGCGGTGCGATTCCCTACGAGCAGTACTTC.

This clone was observed once. The V call is TRBV5-1, the J call TRBJ1-1; D not certain. The CDR3 sequence is 14 residues long. Trimming stripped 1 base from V and 4 bases from J, with 11 bases between. The germline CDR1 and CDR2 sequences are SGHRS and YFSETQ. In DNA form, the CDR3 reads TGCGCCAGCAGCTTGCAAGGGAGTGGCACTGAAGCTTTCTTT. The encoded protein is CASSLQGSGTEAFF.

The chain has TRBV7-8 and TRBJ2-7, with D unclear. V dropped 4 bases and J dropped 2 bases, with 12 bases sitting between them. Germline V lookup: CDR1 SGHVS, CDR2 FQNEAQ. The CDR3 runs to 14 residues. CDR3 nucleotide sequence: TGTGCCAGCAGCTCCTCTCCTCAGACCTACGAGCAGTACTTC. Translated, it gives CASSSSPQTYEQYF.

The chain carries TRBV6-6 and TRBJ2-7, with TRBD2 identical over 8 bases. The CDR3 totals 14 residues. V lost 5 bases and J lost 6; bases outside the gene matches: 9. CDR1 is MNHNY and CDR2 is SVGAGI in the germline V gene (reference sequence). The CDR3 DNA follows: TGTGCCAGCAGTCTAATCGGGGGGGTTGGCGAGCAGTACTTC. Protein: CASSLIGGVGEQYF.

CDR3 coding DNA: TGTGCCAGCAGTGAGCGCGCGGGGTATAGCAATCAGCCCCAGCATTTT. Translated: CASSERAGYSNQPQHF. The chain couples TRBV2 to TRBJ1-5; D not certain. The germline V and J ends were trimmed by 3 bases and 0 bases, with 12 bases remaining between them. Germline V gene data show CDR1 as SNHLY and CDR2 as FYNNEI. The CDR3 covers 16 residues.

The rearrangement joins TRBV7-9 to TRBJ1-6; 8 bases fit TRBD1. The J segment lost 8 bases and the V segment lost 5 bases, leaving 5 bases of the junction unmatched. The CDR3 length is 14 residues. The germline V gene encodes CDR1 SEHNR and CDR2 FQNEAQ (reference sequence). The DNA of the CDR3 is TGTGCCAGCAGCCGGGGACAGGAGTATTCACCCCTCCACTTT. Encoded protein: CASSRGQEYSPLHF. Drawing the rest from reference TRBV7-9 and TRBJ1-6, the complete variable domain is DTGVSQNPRHKITKRGQNVTFRCDPISEHNRLYWYRQTLGQGPEFLTYFQNEAQLEKSRLLSDRFSAERPKGSFSTLEIQRTEQGDSAMYLCASSRGQEYSPLHFGNGTRLTVT.

The V and J genes are TRBV5-4 and TRBJ2-2; TRBD2 matches 7 bases. Germline V gene lookup returns CDR1 SGHNT and CDR2 YYREEE (reference sequence). The trim removed 4 bases at V and 0 bases at J, leaving 6 bases unmatched. The CDR3 runs to 16 residues. The CDR3 sequence: CASSPRGGANTGELFF. CDR3 sequence (DNA): TGTGCCAGCAGCCCTCGTGGGGGGGCGAACACCGGGGAGCTGTTTTTT.

This clone was detected only a few times. The rearrangement uses TRBV6-1 and TRBJ1-2, with D perhaps TRBD1 (5 bases). With 1 base removed from V and 5 bases from J, the gap between germline ends came to 14 bases. The CDR3 runs 15 residues. Per the germline V gene, CDR1 is MNHNS and CDR2 is SASEGT. The CDR3 sequence: CASSEGRVRGYGYTF. CDR3 DNA: TGTGCCAGCAGTGAAGGAAGGGTGCGGGGGTATGGCTACACCTTC.

The chain uses TRBV27 and TRBJ2-7; D is possibly TRBD2 (7 bases). V lost 3 bases and J lost 3, with 21 bases in between. Germline CDR1 reads MNHEY; CDR2 reads SMNVEV (reference sequence). This CDR3 is built from 17 residues. In nucleotides, the CDR3 is TGTGCCAGCAGTTTTCGGGGGGCCCGATTCGGGGTCTACGAGCAGTACTTC. Protein: CASSFRGARFGVYEQYF.

The rearrangement links TRBV12-3 or TRBV12-4 to TRBJ2-3; D is unclear. The CDR3 is made up of 12 amino acids. V lost 5 bases and J 6 bases, leaving 9 bases between the germline ends. This CDR3 is CASSLRWDTQYF. Here the CDR3 DNA reads TGTGCCAGCAGTCTCCGGTGGGATACGCAGTATTTT.

V is TRBV6-6 and J is TRBJ1-3; maybe TRBD1 (5 bases). CDR3 length equals 16 residues. The V end lost 7 bases, the J end lost 1 base, and 17 bases lay between the germline ends. Germline CDR1 is MNHNY and CDR2 is SVGAGI (reference sequence). The CDR3 here is CASKFMAQGSGNTIYF. CDR3 bases: TGTGCCAGCAAATTCATGGCGCAGGGTTCTGGAAACACCATATATTTT.

The chain recombines TRBV29-1 with TRBJ2-3, with D uncertain. This CDR3 comprises 14 residues. V was clipped by 1 base and J by 0 bases, with 8 bases between them. Germline loops: CDR1 SQVTM, CDR2 ANQGSEA. The CDR3 DNA is TGCAGCGTTGAAGGGCATTCTAGCACAGATACGCAGTATTTT. This sequence encodes CSVEGHSSTDTQYF.

The chain is built from TRBV6-6 and TRBJ2-5, with D uncertain. The CDR3 length is 15 residues. The V end lost 2 bases, the J end lost 0 bases, and 10 bases lay between the germline ends. Germline lookup yields CDR1 MNHNY and CDR2 SVGAGI (reference sequence). The CDR3 DNA sequence: TGTGCCAGCAGTTACCCGACACTTAACCAAGAGACCCAGTACTTC. Its translation is CASSYPTLNQETQYF.

This chain uses TRBV9 with TRBJ1-6; no definite D call. This CDR3 contains 13 residues. Trimming cost V 0 bases and J 10 bases, with 8 bases left between them. The germline V gene has CDR1 SGDLS and CDR2 YYNGEE. CDR3 nucleotide sequence: TGTGCCAGCAGCGTAGTAGAGGGCTCACCCCTCCACTTT. It specifies CASSVVEGSPLHF.

This chain joins TRBV7-9 and TRBJ2-1; the match to TRBD2 covers 10 bases. Germline CDR1 is SEHNR and CDR2 is FQNEAQ (reference sequence). Trimming cost V 1 base and J 2 bases; bases outside gene matches: 8. This CDR3 contains 18 residues. The CDR3 DNA is TGTGCCAGCAGCTTAGGGAGTAGGAGCGGGAGGGCCTACAATGAGCAGTTCTTC. The encoded protein is CASSLGSRSGRAYNEQFF.